The 27 T cell receptor beta chains listed next were all sequenced from one sample in a study of T cells in women clearing cervical HPV infection (dated by TCRdb to 2017 to 2018). Library method: the immunoSEQ multiplex PCR assay. TCRdb obtained this table from immuneACCESS and retained in-frame rearrangements with V and J assigned. These tables miss some clones; where compared with another copy, unresolved V genes account for less than half of the shortfall, and the remainder is unexplained. The table kept for this sample lists approximately 15,000 clones. Over 9.5% of the sample comes from the top ten. Sequencing was done on a sample of blood buffy coat. Every receptor here comes from a woman between 18 and 69 years old with a cervical HPV16 infection that either progressed to CIN3+ or cleared (not recorded which).

CDR3 DNA, as far as it was read: TGTGCCAGCAGCCTAGGGGTTCCTGGGGCCAACGTC. Protein: CASSLGVPGANV. The entire CDR3 is CASSLGVPGANVLTF. The genes are TRBV5-4 and TRBJ2-6; D might be TRBD1 (5 bases). The read falls 3 residues short of the CDR3 end, and the missing part is taken from the germline J gene. The V and J ends lost 4 bases and 2 bases respectively, with 10 bases between them. CDR1 is SGHNT, CDR2 YYREEE, per germline (reference sequence). The CDR3 has 15 residues.

With respect to this clone: The DNA ends 3 residues before the CDR3 does, and the rest of the CDR3 is filled in from the germline J gene. The chain is built from TRBV20-1 and TRBJ2-3, with 7 positions matching TRBD2. Germline CDR1 is DFQATT and CDR2 is SNEGSKA (reference sequence). This CDR3 has 13 amino acids. Here the CDR3 reads CSAPSGGWGTQYF. The part of the CDR3 DNA that was read is TGCAGTGCTCCTAGCGGAGGTTGGGGGACG.

For this clone: Read coverage stops 3 residues before the CDR3 terminus; the germline J gene supplies the remainder. The chain employs TRBV30 and TRBJ2-3; D possibly corresponds to TRBD2 (6 bases). The germline CDR1 and CDR2 sequences are GTSNPN and SVGIG (reference sequence). The ends were cut back, 0 bases at V and 8 bases at J, with 9 bases in the middle. The CDR3 spans 12 residues. The part of the CDR3 DNA that was read is TGTGCCTGGAGTGTGTCGGGGGTTACG. Translating it yields CAWSVSGVT. The entire CDR3 sequence reads CAWSVSGVTQYF. Full variable domain (outside the CDR3, taken from reference TRBV30 and TRBJ2-3): SQTIHQWPATLVQPVGSPLSLECTVEGTSNPNLYWYRQAAGRGLQLLFYSVGIGQISSEVPQNLSASRPQDRQFILSSKKLLLSDSGFYLCAWSVSGVTQYFGPGTRLTVL.

Comment on this clone: The read comes to an end 3 residues before the CDR3 does, leaving the germline J gene to fill in the end. V gene TRBV30 combines with J gene TRBJ1-4; TRBD1 matches 8 bases. CDR3 size: 14 residues. Looked up from germline, CDR1 is GTSNPN and CDR2 is SVGIG (reference sequence). After removal of 2 bases from V and 8 bases from J, the junction contained 7 bases not matched to a gene. Partial CDR3 DNA: TGTGCCTGGAGTCCAGGGGGCGTGTTCGAAAAA. Protein: CAWSPGGVFEK. The entire CDR3 protein is CAWSPGGVFEKLFF.

The part of the CDR3 DNA that was read is TGTGCCAGCAGCTTGTGGCAGGCATCGGATACG. It translates to CASSLWQASDT. The whole CDR3 region reads CASSLWQASDTQYF. The rearrangement links TRBV5-6 to TRBJ2-3, with D unresolved. Read coverage stops 3 residues before the CDR3 terminus; the germline J gene supplies the remainder. The germline gives CDR1 SGHDT, CDR2 YYEEEE. The CDR3 covers 14 residues. V was trimmed by 1 base and J by 6 bases, leaving 12 bases between them.

About this clone: Read data end 3 residues before the CDR3 end; the end is taken from the germline J gene. The rearrangement joins TRBV20-1 to TRBJ2-3; D is uncertain. Trimming took 1 base from V and 5 from J, leaving 10 bases between them. Germline lookup yields CDR1 DFQATT and CDR2 SNEGSKA (reference sequence). This CDR3 comprises 13 residues. The covered CDR3 bases are TGCAGTGCTAGAGCCACTATCCTAGATACG. Translating gives CSARATILDT. The CDR3 reads in full as CSARATILDTQYF.

Concerning this clone itself: The DNA ends 3 residues before the CDR3 does, and the rest of the CDR3 is filled in from the germline J gene. The gene calls are TRBV2 and TRBJ2-2; 13 bases map to TRBD2. This CDR3 is built from 17 residues. CDR1 and CDR2 from the germline V gene are SNHLY and FYNNEI. The junction had 9 bases not matched to a gene; V was cut back by 5 bases and J by 6 bases. The chain's CDR3 is CASSPGLAGFPAGELFF. The CDR3 bases that were read are TGTGCCAGCAGTCCGGGACTAGCGGGATTCCCCGCCGGGGAG.

On this clone itself: The read stops 3 residues short of the end of the CDR3; the missing end is completed from the germline J gene. This chain connects TRBV7-2 to TRBJ2-2, with D perhaps given as TRBD1 or TRBD2 (5 bases each). Germline V gene sequence: CDR1 SGHTA, CDR2 FQGNSA. The CDR3 covers 13 residues. The DNA read from the CDR3 is TGTGCCAGCAGCCTCAGGGTGGAGGAAAAG. Translated, it gives CASSLRVEEK. The CDR3 in full is CASSLRVEEKLFF.

As for this clone: The read finishes 3 residues shy of the CDR3 end, and the germline J gene is used to complete it. V and J are TRBV11-2 and TRBJ1-6; D gene uncertain. The CDR3 totals 12 residues. V lost 5 bases and J lost 10, with 9 bases in between. Germline V gene sequence: CDR1 SGHAT, CDR2 FQNNGV. The sequenced CDR3 bases are TGTGCCAGCAGCCTGGCACAGTCACCC. Its protein is CASSLAQSP. The whole CDR3 sequence is CASSLAQSPLHF.

The DNA read from the CDR3 is TGTGCCAGCAGCTGGAAGGGGTACGAG. It translates to CASSWKGYE. The whole CDR3 protein reads CASSWKGYEQYF. This chain links TRBV11-2 with TRBJ2-7; possibly TRBD1 for D (5 bases). The observed sequence ends 3 residues before the CDR3 terminus, with the missing tail filled in from the germline J gene. V was trimmed by 4 bases and J by 4 bases, leaving 8 bases between them. CDR3 size: 12 residues. From germline, CDR1 is SGHAT and CDR2 FQNNGV.

As regards this clone: Read data end 3 residues before the CDR3 end; the end is taken from the germline J gene. The chain recombines TRBV9 with TRBJ2-3; 7 bases map to TRBD1. V shed 2 bases and J 4 bases; nucleotides not matched to a gene: 7. Per the germline V gene, CDR1 is SGDLS and CDR2 is YYNGEE. The CDR3 covers 15 residues. The CDR3 is CASSVGQVMSDTQYF. CDR3 DNA, as far as it was read: TGTGCCAGCAGCGTCGGACAGGTCATGTCAGATACG.

Regarding this clone: The sequence runs out 3 residues before the end of the CDR3; the remainder is reconstructed from the germline J gene. The rearrangement joins TRBV7-1 to TRBJ2-1; 11 nucleotides match TRBD2. TRBV7-1 carries the ORF label, with uncertain function. The CDR3 totals 16 residues. V lost 3 bases to trimming and J lost 6 bases; unmatched junction nucleotides: 7. This CDR3 is CASSSFGGLAVNEQFF. The part of the CDR3 DNA that was read is TGTGCCAGCAGCTCCTTTGGGGGACTAGCGGTCAATGAG.

Turning to this clone: The read falls 3 residues short of the CDR3 end, and the missing part is taken from the germline J gene. The chain couples TRBV19 to TRBJ2-3; D is possibly TRBD1 (5 bases). The germline V gene has CDR1 LNHDA and CDR2 SQIVND (reference sequence). CDR3 length equals 16 residues. CDR3 protein: CASSTPGHSYQETQYF. The sequenced part of the CDR3 DNA is TGTGCCAGTAGTACGCCCGGACATTCGTACCAAGAGACG.

Points on this clone: The sequence runs out 3 residues before the end of the CDR3; the remainder is reconstructed from the germline J gene. The chain employs TRBV7-2 and TRBJ2-3; weak D call: TRBD1 (6 bases). CDR3 length equals 15 residues. Germline V lookup: CDR1 SGHTA, CDR2 FQGNSA. The covered CDR3 bases are TGTGCCAGCAGCTACGACTCCACAGGGATCCAGCCG. Its translation is CASSYDSTGIQP. The whole CDR3 protein is CASSYDSTGIQPQYF. The whole variable domain, remainder taken from reference TRBV7-2 and TRBJ2-3, is GAGVSQSPSNKVTEKGKDVELRCDPISGHTALYWYRQSLGQGLEFLIYFQGNSAPDKSGLPSDRFSAERTGGSVSTLTIQRTQQEDSAVYLCASSYDSTGIQPQYFGPGTRLTVL.

With regard to this clone: The read is 3 residues too short to cover the CDR3 end, so that end is filled in from the germline J gene. This rearrangement joins TRBV7-8 to TRBJ1-5, with 7 bases identical to TRBD1. The CDR3 is 15 residues long. With V trimmed by 1 base and J by 5 bases, 5 bases remained unmatched. CDR1 is SGHVS and CDR2 is FQNEAQ in the germline V gene. The covered CDR3 bases are TGTGCCAGCAGCTTAGGGTCAGGGGGTGATCAGCCC. It codes for CASSLGSGGDQP. In full, the CDR3 is CASSLGSGGDQPQHF.

CDR3 residues: CASSYPRDGDTQYF. Incomplete CDR3 DNA: TGTGCCAGCAGTTACCCGAGAGACGGGGATACG. J is TRBJ2-3 and V is TRBV6-2 or TRBV6-3; unclear D gene. Sequencing ends 3 residues short of the CDR3 end; the germline J gene provides the rest. The CDR3 sequence is 14 residues long. The germline V gene encodes CDR1 MNHEY and CDR2 SVGEGT. V shed 2 bases and J shed 6 bases, with 12 bases lying between them.

In regard to this clone: The sequence runs out 3 residues before the end of the CDR3; the remainder is reconstructed from the germline J gene. The chain employs TRBV10-3 and TRBJ1-2; D is uncertain. CDR3 size: 14 residues. The V gene's germline CDR1 is ENHRY and CDR2 SYGVKD. The V gene lost 8 bases and the J gene lost 6 bases, with 19 bases spanning the gap. The CDR3 bases that were read are TGTGCCATCGACGTCGGGGAGCAATCGCATGGC. Encoded protein: CAIDVGEQSHG. The whole CDR3 is CAIDVGEQSHGYTF.

With regard to this clone: The read finishes 3 residues shy of the CDR3 end, and the germline J gene is used to complete it. The chain joins TRBV28 to TRBJ1-1; D is possibly TRBD1 (5 bases). Trimming took 7 bases from V and 2 from J, leaving 8 bases between them. The CDR3 has 12 amino acids. The germline gives CDR1 MDHEN, CDR2 SYDVKM. The CDR3 DNA, read in part, is TGTGCCAGCACGGGGGTAAACACTGAA. Its protein product is CASTGVNTE. The entire CDR3 is CASTGVNTEAFF.

As regards this clone: The read is 3 residues too short to cover the CDR3 end, so that end is filled in from the germline J gene. V is TRBV2 and J is TRBJ2-1, with D possibly being TRBD1 (5 bases). The length of the CDR3 is 14 residues. Looked up from germline, CDR1 is SNHLY and CDR2 is FYNNEI. V was pared by 3 bases and J by 5 bases, with 11 bases between. The covered CDR3 bases are TGTGCCAGCAGTGAGTTGGAAGGGGACAATGAG. The encoded protein is CASSELEGDNE. The entire CDR3 sequence reads CASSELEGDNEQFF. Full variable domain (missing parts from reference TRBV2 and TRBJ2-1): EPEVTQTPSHQVTQMGQEVILRCVPISNHLYFYWYRQILGQKVEFLVSFYNNEISEKSEIFDDQFSVERPDGSNFTLKIRSTKLEDSAMYFCASSELEGDNEQFFGPGTRLTVL.

A word on this clone: The read is 3 residues too short to cover the CDR3 end, so that end is filled in from the germline J gene. The chain has TRBV19 and TRBJ2-2; TRBD2 is a possible D gene (6 bases). Per germline, CDR1 LNHDA and CDR2 SQIVND (reference sequence). This CDR3 has 14 amino acids. The ends were cut back, 8 bases at V and 5 bases at J, with 15 bases in the middle. The CDR3 reads CASGEGGITGELFF. The sequenced part of the CDR3 DNA is TGTGCCAGTGGAGAGGGCGGGATTACCGGGGAG.

On this clone: The read ends 3 residues before the CDR3 terminus; that terminus is restored from the germline J gene. The V and J genes are TRBV7-9 and TRBJ1-1; D unresolved. The ends were cut back, 6 bases at V and 0 bases at J, with 14 bases in the middle. CDR1 and CDR2 (germline): SEHNR, FQNEAQ (reference sequence). The CDR3 is 15 residues long. The CDR3: CASRSRQSMNTEAFF. The DNA read from the CDR3 is TGTGCCAGCAGATCGAGGCAGTCCATGAACACTGAA.

With respect to this clone: The read ends 3 residues shy of where the CDR3 ends; the end is completed using the germline J gene. This sequence joins TRBV7-9 and TRBJ1-2; D gene unclear. Germline CDR1 SEHNR, CDR2 FQNEAQ (reference sequence). This CDR3 has 13 amino acids. CDR3 sequence reads: CASSLANNYDYTF. CDR3 DNA (partial): TGTGCCAGCAGCTTAGCAAACAACTACGAC.

As concerns this clone: The read stops 3 residues short of the end of the CDR3; the missing end is completed from the germline J gene. This chain uses TRBV7-2 with TRBJ2-3; TRBD1 aligns across 7 bases. Trimming at V came to 3 bases and at J to 1 base, leaving 4 bases not matched to a gene. The CDR3 consists of 15 residues. Germline V gene sequence: CDR1 SGHTA, CDR2 FQGNSA. CDR3 bases read: TGTGCCAGCAGCTTCACAGGGGTCGGCACAGATACG. It translates to CASSFTGVGTDT. The full CDR3 reads CASSFTGVGTDTQYF.

In regard to this clone: The DNA ends 3 residues before the CDR3 does, and the rest of the CDR3 is filled in from the germline J gene. The rearrangement joins TRBV20-1 to TRBJ2-7, with 12 nucleotides matching TRBD2. CDR1 is DFQATT and CDR2 is SNEGSKA in the germline V gene (reference sequence). The junction had 4 bases not matched to a gene; V was cut back by 6 bases and J by 1 base. This CDR3 has 14 amino acids. The DNA read from the CDR3 is TGCAGTGCCCCTGGACTAGCGGGGTCCTACGAG. Amino acids: CSAPGLAGSYE. The whole CDR3 reads CSAPGLAGSYEQYF.

As for this clone: The observed sequence ends 3 residues before the CDR3 terminus, with the missing tail filled in from the germline J gene. The rearrangement links TRBV6-2 or TRBV6-3 to TRBJ1-1; 7 bases are a match to TRBD1. This CDR3 spans 13 amino acids. Germline V gene sequence: CDR1 MNHEY, CDR2 SVGEGT. Trimming at V came to 5 bases and at J to 3 bases, leaving 3 bases not matched to a gene. The CDR3 protein is CASSVQGDTEAFF. The CDR3 bases that were read are TGTGCCAGCAGTGTTCAGGGGGACACTGAA.

As to this clone: The read gets to within 3 residues of the CDR3 end, and the germline J gene fills in the rest. The chain employs TRBV7-2 and TRBJ1-1, with a weak D call TRBD1 (5 bases). This CDR3 spans 14 amino acids. Germline V gene lookup returns CDR1 SGHTA and CDR2 FQGNSA. V was cut by 5 bases and J by 3 bases, with 13 bases left in between. CDR3 sequence: CASSPIRGYTEAFF. The CDR3 bases that were read are TGTGCCAGCAGCCCAATAAGGGGATACACTGAA.

Regarding this clone: The CDR3 extends 3 residues past the end of the read, so its final part is completed from the germline J gene. The chain has TRBV5-1 and TRBJ2-7; the match to TRBD2 covers 7 bases. V shed 0 bases and J 2 bases; nucleotides not matched to a gene: 2. CDR1 and CDR2 from the germline V gene are SGHRS and YFSETQ. CDR3 length: 14 amino acids. The CDR3 region is CASSLASGTYEQYF. The CDR3 DNA, read in part, is TGCGCCAGCAGCTTGGCTAGCGGCACCTACGAG.